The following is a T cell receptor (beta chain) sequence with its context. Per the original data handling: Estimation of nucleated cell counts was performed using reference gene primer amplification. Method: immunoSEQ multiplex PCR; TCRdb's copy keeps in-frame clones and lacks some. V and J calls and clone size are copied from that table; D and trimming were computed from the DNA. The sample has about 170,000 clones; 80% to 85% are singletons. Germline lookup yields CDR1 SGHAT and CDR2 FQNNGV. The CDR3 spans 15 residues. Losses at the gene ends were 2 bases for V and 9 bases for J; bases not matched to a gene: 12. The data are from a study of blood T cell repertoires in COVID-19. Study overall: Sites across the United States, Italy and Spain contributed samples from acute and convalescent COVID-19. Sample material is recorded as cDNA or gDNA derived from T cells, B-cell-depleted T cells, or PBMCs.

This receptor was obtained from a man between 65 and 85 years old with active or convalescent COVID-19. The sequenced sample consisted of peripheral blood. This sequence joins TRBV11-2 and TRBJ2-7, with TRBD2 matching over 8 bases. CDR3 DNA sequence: TGTGCCAGCAGCTTACAAGCGGGAGTCGCGAAAAGGCAGTACTTC. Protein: CASSLQAGVAKRQYF.